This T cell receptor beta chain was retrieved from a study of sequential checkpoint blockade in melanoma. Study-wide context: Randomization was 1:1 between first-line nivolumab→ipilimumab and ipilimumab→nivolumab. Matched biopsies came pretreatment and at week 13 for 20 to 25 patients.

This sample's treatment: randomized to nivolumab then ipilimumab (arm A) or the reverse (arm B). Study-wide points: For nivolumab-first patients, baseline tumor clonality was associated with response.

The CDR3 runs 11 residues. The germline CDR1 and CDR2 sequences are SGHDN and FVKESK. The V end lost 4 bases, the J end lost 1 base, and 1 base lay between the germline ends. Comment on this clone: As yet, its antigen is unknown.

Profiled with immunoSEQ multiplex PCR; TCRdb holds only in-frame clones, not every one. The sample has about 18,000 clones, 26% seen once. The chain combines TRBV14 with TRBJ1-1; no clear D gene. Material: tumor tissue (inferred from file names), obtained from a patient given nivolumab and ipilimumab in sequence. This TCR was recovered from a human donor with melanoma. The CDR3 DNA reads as TGTGCCAGCAGCCCGAACACTGAAGCTTTCTTT. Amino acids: CASSPNTEAFF.